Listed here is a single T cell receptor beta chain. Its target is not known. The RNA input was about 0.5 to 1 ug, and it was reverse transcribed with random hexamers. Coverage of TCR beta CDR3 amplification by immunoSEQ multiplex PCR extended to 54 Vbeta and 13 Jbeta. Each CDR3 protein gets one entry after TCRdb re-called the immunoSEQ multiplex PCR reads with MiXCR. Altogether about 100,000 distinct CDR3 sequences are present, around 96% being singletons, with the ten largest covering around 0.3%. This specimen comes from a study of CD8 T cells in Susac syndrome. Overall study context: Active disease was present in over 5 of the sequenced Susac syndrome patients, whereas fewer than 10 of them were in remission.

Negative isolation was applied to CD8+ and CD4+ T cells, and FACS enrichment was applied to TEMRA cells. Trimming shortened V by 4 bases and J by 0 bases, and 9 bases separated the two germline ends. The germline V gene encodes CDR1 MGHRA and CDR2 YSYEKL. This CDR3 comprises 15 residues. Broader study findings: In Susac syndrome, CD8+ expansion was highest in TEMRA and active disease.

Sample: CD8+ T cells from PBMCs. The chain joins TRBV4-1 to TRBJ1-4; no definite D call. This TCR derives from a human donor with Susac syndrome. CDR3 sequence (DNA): TGCGCCAGCAGCCTATCGCAGGCAACTAATGAAAAACTGTTTTTT. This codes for CASSLSQATNEKLFF.